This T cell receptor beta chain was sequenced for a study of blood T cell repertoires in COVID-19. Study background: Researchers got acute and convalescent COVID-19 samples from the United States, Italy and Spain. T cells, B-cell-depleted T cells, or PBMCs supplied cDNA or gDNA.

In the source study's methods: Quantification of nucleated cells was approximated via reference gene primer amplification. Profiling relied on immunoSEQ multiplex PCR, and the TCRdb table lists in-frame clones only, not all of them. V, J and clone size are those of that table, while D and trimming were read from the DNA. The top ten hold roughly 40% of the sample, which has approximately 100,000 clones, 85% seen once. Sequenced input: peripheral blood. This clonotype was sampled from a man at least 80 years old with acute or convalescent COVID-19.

As DNA, the CDR3 is TGTGCCAGCAGCGCACAGGGGCCCTACGAGACCCAGTACTTC. The encoded protein is CASSAQGPYETQYF. V is TRBV9 and J is TRBJ2-5; the match to TRBD1 covers 7 bases. After removal of 3 bases from V and 5 bases from J, the junction contained 7 bases not matched to a gene. The germline CDR1 and CDR2 sequences are SGDLS and YYNGEE. The length of the CDR3 is 14 residues. The whole variable domain, filled in from reference TRBV9 and TRBJ2-5, reads DSGVTQTPKHLITATGQRVTLRCSPRSGDLSVYWYQQSLDQGLQFLIQYYNGEERAKGNILERFSAQQFPDLHSELNLSSLELGDSALYFCASSAQGPYETQYFGPGTRLLVL.